This T cell receptor beta chain was observed in a study of blood T cells in healthy people across ages. Staff drew roughly 10 milliliters of peripheral blood from each donor. The CDR3 contains 15 residues. CDR1 and CDR2 from the germline V gene are ENHRY and SYGVKD. V was cut by 3 bases and J by 2 bases, with 13 bases left in between. Combining a sample-barcoded 5' primer with a J-beta primer mix, a second PCR ran for 7 to 11 cycles. The template-switch adaptor was a 5' adaptor with 12 random nucleotides. It tagged each cDNA molecule. TCRdb independently ran MiXCR on the 5' RACE reads; one entry per CDR3 protein. The table has some 1.5 million distinct CDR3 sequences, roughly 27% seen once; the top ten hold about 8%. As concerns this clonotype: Its specificity is not known.

The study, taken as a whole, reports: Naive CD4+ cell counts and diversity both ran higher in long-lived than in aged donors. The study lacked donor CMV status, which possibly confounded expanded clonotype changes.

The receptor was isolated from a woman between 25 and 40 years old in good health. Sequenced: blood. This chain connects TRBV10-3 to TRBJ1-1; a possible D gene is TRBD1 (5 bases). In nucleotides, the CDR3 is TGTGCCATCAGTGAACATCCAGGGAGCAACACTGAAGCTTTCTTT. Protein sequence: CAISEHPGSNTEAFF.